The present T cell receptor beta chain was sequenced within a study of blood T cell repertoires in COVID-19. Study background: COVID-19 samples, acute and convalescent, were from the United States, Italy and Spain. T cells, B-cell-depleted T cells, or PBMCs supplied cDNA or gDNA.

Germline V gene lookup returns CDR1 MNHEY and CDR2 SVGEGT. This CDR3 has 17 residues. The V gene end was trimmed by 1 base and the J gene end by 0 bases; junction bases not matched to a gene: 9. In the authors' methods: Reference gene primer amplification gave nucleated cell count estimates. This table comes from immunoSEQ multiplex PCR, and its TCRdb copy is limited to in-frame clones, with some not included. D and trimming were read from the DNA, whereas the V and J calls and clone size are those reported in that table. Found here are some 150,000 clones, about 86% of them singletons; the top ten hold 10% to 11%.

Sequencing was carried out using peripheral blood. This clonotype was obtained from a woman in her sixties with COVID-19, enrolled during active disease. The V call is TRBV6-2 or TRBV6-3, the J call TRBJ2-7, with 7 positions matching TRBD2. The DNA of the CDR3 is TGTGCCAGCAGTTACTTCGGTAGCGGGCCAAGCTCCTACGAGCAGTACTTC. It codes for CASSYFGSGPSSYEQYF.